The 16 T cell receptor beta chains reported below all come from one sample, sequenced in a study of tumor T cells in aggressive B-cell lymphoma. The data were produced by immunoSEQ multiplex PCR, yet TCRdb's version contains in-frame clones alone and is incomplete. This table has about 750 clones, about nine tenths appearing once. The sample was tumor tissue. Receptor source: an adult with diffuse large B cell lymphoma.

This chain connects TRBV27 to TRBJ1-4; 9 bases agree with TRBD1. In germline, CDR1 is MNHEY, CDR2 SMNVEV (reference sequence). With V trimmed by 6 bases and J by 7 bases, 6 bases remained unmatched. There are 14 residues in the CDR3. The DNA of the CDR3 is TGTGCCAGCAGATGGACAGGGGTGGGTGAAAAACTGTTTTTT. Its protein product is CASRWTGVGEKLFF.

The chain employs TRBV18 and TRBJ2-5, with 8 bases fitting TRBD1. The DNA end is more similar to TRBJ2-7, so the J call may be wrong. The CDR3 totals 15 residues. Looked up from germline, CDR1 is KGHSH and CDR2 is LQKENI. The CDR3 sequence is CASSSTGQGLYEQYF. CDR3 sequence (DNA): TGTGCCAGCTCATCCACCGGACAGGGATTATACGAGCAGTACTTC.

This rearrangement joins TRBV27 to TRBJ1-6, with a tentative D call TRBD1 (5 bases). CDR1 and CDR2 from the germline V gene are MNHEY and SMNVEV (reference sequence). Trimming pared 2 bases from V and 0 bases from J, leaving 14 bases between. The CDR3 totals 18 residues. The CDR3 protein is CASSLSIRGSSYNSPLHF. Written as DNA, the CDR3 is TGTGCCAGCAGTTTAAGTATAAGGGGTAGCTCCTATAATTCACCCCTCCACTTT.

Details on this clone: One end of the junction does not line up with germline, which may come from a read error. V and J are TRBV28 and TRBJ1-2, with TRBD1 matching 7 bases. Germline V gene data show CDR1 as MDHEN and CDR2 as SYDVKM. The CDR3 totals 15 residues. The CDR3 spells CASSFPTGYNYGYTF. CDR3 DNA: TGTGCCAGTAGTTTCCCGACAGGGTATAACTATGGCTACACCTTC.

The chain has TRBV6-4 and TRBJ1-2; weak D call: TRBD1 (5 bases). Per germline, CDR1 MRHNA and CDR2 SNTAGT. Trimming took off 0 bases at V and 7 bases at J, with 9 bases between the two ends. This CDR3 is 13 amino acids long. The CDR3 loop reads CASSDSWGSGYTF. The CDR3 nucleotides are TGTGCCAGCAGTGACTCTTGGGGCTCTGGCTACACCTTC.

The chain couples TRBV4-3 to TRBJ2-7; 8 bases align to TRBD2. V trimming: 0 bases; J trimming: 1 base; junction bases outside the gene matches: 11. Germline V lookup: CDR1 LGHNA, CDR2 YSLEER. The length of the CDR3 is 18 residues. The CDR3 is CASSQDNPLAGSSYEQYF. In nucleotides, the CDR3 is TGCGCCAGCAGCCAAGATAATCCGCTAGCGGGTTCTTCCTACGAGCAGTACTTC.

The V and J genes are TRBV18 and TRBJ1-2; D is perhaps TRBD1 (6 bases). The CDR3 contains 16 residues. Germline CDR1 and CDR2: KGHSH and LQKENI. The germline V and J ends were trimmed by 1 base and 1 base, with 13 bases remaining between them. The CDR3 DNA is TGTGCCAGCTCACCACTTCCCCAGGGGATTAACTATGGCTACACCTTC. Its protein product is CASSPLPQGINYGYTF.

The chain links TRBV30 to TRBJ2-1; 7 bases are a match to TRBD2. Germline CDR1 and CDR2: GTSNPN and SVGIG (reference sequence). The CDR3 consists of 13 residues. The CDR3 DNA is TGTGTCGGGGGGAAGGCAGTTTTTAATGAGCAGTTCTTC. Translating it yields CVGGKAVFNEQFF.

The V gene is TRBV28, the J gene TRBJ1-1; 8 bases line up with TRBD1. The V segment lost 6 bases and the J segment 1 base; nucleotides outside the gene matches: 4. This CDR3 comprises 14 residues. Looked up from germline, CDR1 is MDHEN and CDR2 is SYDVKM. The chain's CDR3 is CASSPGGSNTEAFF. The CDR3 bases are TGTGCCAGCAGCCCAGGGGGCTCGAACACTGAAGCTTTCTTT.

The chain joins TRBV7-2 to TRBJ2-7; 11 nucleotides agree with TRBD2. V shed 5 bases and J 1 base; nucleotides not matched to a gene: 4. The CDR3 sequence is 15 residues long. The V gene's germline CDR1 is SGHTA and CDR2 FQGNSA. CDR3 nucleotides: TGTGCCAGCAGCCCGACTAGCGGGAAATCCTACGAGCAGTACTTC. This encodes CASSPTSGKSYEQYF. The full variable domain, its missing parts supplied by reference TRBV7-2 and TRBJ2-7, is GAGVSQSPSNKVTEKGKDVELRCDPISGHTALYWYRQSLGQGLEFLIYFQGNSAPDKSGLPSDRFSAERTGGSVSTLTIQRTQQEDSAVYLCASSPTSGKSYEQYFGPGTRLTVT.

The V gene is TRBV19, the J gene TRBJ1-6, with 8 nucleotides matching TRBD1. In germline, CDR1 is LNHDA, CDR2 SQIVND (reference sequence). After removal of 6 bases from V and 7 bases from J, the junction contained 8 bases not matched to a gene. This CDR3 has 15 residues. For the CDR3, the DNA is TGTGCCAGTAGCACGTCGACAGGGGTAAATTCACCCCTCCACTTT. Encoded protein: CASSTSTGVNSPLHF.

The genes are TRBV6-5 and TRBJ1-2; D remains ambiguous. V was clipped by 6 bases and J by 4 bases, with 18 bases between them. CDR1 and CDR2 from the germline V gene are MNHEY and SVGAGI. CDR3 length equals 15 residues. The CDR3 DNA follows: TGTGCCAGCAGGGCCCCGGGTGGATCTTTCTATGGCTACACCTTC. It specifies CASRAPGGSFYGYTF.

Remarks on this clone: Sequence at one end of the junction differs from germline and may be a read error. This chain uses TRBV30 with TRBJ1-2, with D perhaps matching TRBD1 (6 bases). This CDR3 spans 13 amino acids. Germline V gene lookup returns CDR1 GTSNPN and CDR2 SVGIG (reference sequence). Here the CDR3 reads CTWSVMTGKGYTF. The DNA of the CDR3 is TGTACCTGGAGTGTAATGACAGGCAAGGGCTACACCTTC.

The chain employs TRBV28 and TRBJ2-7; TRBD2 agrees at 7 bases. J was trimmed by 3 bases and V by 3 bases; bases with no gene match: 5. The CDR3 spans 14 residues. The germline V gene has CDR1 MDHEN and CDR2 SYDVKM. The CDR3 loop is CASSLVGGVYEQYF. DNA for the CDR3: TGTGCCAGCAGTTTGGTTGGGGGGGTCTACGAGCAGTACTTC.

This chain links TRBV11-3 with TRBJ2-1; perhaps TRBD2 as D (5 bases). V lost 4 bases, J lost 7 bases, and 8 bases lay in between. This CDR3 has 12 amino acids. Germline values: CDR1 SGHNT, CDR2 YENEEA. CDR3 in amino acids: CASSSGGNEQFF. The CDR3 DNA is TGTGCCAGCAGCTCCGGCGGGAATGAGCAGTTCTTC.

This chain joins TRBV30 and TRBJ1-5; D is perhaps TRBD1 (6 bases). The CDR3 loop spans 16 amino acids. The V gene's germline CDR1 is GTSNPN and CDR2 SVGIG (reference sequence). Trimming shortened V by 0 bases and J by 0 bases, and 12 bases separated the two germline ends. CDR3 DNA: TGTGCCTGGAGTGTACCCAGGGGATATAGCAATCAGCCCCAGCATTTT. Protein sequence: CAWSVPRGYSNQPQHF.